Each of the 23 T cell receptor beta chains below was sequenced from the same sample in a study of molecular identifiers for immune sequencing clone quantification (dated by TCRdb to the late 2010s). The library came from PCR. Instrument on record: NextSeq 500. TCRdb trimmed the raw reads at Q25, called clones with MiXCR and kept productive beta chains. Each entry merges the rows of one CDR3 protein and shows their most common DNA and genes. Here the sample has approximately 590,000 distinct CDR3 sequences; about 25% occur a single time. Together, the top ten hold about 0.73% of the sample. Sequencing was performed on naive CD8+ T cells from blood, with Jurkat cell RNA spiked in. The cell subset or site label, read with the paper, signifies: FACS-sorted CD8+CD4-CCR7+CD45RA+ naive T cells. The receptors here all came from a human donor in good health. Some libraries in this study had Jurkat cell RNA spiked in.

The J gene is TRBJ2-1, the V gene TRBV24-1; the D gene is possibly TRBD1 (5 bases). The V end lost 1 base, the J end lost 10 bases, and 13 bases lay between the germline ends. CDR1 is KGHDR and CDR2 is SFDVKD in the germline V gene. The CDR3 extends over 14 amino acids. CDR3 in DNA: TGTGCCACCAGTGATTTTTCTGGGGCCAGAGAGCAGTTCTTC. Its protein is CATSDFSGAREQFF.

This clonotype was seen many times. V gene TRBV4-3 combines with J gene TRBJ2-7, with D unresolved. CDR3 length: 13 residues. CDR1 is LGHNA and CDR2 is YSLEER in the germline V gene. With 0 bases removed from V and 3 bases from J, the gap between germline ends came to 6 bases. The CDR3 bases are TGCGCCAGCAGCCAAGATCTGGGCTACGAGCAGTACTTC. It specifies CASSQDLGYEQYF.

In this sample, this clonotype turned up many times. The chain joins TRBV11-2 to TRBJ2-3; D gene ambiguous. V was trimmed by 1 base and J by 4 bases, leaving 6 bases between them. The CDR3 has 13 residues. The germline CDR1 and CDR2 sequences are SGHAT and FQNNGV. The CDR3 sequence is CASSLVSADTQYF. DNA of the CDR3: TGTGCCAGCAGCTTAGTTTCCGCAGATACGCAGTATTTT. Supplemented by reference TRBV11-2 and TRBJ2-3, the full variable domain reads EAGVAQSPRYKIIEKRQSVAFWCNPISGHATLYWYQQILGQGPKLLIQFQNNGVVDDSQLPKDRFSAERLKGVDSTLKIQPAKLEDSAVYLCASSLVSADTQYFGPGTRLTVL.

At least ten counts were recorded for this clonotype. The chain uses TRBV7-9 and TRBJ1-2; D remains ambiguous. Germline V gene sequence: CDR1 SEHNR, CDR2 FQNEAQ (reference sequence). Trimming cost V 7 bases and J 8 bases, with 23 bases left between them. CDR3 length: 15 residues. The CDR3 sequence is CASIPPGLGGNGYTF. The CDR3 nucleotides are TGTGCCAGCATACCCCCGGGCCTCGGCGGGAACGGCTACACCTTC.

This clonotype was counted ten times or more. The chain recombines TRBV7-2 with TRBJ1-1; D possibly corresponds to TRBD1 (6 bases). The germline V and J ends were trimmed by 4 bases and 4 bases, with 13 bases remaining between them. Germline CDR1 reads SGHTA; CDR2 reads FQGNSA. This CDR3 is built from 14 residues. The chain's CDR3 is CASSSATGFTEAFF. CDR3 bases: TGTGCCAGCAGCTCGGCAACAGGGTTCACTGAAGCTTTCTTT.

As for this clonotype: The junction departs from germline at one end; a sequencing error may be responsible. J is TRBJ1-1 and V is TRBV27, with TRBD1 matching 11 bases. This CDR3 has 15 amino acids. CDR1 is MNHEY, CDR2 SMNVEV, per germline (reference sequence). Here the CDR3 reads CASSLSGTGGTEAFF. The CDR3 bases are TGTGCCAGCAGTCTATCCGGGACAGGGGGTACTGAAGCTTTCTTT.

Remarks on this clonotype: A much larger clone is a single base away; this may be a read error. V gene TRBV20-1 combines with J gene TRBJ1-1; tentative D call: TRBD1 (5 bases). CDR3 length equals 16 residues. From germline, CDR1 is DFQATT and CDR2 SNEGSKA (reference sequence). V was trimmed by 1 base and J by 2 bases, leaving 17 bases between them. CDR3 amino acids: CSARGRWLRDNTEAFF. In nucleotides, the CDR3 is TGCAGTGCTAGAGGCAGGTGGCTTAGGGACAACACTGAAGCTTTCTTT.

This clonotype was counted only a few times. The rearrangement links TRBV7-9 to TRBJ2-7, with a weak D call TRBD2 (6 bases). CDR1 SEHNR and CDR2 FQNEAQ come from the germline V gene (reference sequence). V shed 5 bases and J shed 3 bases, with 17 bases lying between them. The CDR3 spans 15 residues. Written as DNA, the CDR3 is TGTGCCAGCAGCCCTCCCGGGAGCCCGAACTACGAGCAGTACTTC. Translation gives CASSPPGSPNYEQYF. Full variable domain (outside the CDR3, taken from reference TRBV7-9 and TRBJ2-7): DTGVSQNPRHKITKRGQNVTFRCDPISEHNRLYWYRQTLGQGPEFLTYFQNEAQLEKSRLLSDRFSAERPKGSFSTLEIQRTEQGDSAMYLCASSPPGSPNYEQYFGPGTRLTVT.

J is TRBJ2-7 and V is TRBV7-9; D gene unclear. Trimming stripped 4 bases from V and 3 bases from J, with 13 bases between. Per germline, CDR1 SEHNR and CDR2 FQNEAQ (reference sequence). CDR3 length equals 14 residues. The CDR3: CASSSMDGYYEQYF. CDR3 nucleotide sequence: TGTGCCAGCAGCTCGATGGACGGCTACTACGAGCAGTACTTC.

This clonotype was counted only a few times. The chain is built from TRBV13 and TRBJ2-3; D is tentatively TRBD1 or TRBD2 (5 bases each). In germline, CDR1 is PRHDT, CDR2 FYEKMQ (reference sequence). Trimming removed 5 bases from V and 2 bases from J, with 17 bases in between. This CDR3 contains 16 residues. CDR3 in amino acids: CASSVPGRRNTDTQYF. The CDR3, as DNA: TGTGCCAGCAGCGTCCCGGGACGGAGGAACACAGATACGCAGTATTTT.

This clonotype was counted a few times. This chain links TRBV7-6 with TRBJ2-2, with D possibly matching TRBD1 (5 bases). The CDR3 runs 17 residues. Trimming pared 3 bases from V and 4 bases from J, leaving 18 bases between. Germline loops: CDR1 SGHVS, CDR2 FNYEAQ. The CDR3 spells CASSFAFQARATGELFF. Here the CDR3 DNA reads TGTGCCAGCAGCTTTGCTTTTCAAGCCAGGGCCACCGGGGAGCTGTTTTTT.

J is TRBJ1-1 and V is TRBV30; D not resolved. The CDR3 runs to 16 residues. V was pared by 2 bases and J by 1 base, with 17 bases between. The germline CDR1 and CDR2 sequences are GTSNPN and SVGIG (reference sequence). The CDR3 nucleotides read TGTGCCTGGAGTCAATCGGAGGGATTCCGGAACACTGAAGCTTTCTTT. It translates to CAWSQSEGFRNTEAFF.

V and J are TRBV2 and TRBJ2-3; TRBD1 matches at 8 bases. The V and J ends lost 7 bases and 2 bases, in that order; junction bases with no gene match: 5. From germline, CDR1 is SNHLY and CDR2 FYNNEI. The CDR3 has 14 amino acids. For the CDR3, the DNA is TGTGCCAGCAACGACAGGGGTTACACAGATACGCAGTATTTT. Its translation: CASNDRGYTDTQYF.

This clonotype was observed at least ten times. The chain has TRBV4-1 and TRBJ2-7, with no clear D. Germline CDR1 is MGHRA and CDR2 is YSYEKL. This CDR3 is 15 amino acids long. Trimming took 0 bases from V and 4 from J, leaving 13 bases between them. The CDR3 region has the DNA TGCGCCAGCAGCCAAGACTTTCGACAACCATACGAGCAGTACTTC. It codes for CASSQDFRQPYEQYF.

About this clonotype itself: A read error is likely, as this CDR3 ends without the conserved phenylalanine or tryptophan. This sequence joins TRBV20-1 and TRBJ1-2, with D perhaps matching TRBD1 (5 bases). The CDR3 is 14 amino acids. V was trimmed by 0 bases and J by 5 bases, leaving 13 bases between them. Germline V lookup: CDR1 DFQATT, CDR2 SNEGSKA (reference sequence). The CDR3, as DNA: TGCAGTGCTAGAGACCGGGACGGCCGATATGGCTACACCCTC. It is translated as CSARDRDGRYGYTL.

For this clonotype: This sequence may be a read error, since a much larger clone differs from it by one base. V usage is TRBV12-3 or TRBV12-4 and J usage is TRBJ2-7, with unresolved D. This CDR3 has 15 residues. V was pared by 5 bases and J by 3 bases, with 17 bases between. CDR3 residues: CASSTGRITGYEQYF. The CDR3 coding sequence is TGTGCCAGCAGTACGGGCAGAATCACCGGCTACGAGCAGTACTTC.

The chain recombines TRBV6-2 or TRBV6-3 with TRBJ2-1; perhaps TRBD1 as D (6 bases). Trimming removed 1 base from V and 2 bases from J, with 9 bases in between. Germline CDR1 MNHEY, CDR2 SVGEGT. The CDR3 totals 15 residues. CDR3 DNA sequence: TGTGCCAGCAGTTACTTTCAGGGGCCCTACAATGAGCAGTTCTTC. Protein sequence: CASSYFQGPYNEQFF.

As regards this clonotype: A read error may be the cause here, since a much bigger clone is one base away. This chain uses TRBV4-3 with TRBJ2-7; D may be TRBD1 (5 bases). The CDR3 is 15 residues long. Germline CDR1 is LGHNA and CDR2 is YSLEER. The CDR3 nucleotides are TGCGCCAGCAGCCAAGACAGGGCCACGAACTACAAGCAGTACTTC. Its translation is CASSQDRATNYKQYF.

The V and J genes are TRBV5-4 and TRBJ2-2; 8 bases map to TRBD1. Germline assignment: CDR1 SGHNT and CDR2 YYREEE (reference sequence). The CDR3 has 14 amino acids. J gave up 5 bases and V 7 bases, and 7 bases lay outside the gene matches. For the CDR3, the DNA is TGTGCCAGCGAACGAGACAGGGGTACCGGGGAGCTGTTTTTT. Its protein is CASERDRGTGELFF.

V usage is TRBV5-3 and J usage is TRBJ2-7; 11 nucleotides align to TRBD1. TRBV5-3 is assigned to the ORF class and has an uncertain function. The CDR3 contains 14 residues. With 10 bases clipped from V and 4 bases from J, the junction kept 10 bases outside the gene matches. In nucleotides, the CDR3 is TGTGCCTGCAGCTTTGGGACAGGGGGTTACGAGCAGTACTTC. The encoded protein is CACSFGTGGYEQYF.

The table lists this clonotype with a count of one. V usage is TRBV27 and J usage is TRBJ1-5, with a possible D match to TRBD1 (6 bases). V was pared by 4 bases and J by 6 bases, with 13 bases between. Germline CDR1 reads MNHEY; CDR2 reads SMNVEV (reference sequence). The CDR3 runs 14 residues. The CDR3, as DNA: TGTGCCAGCAGTTCCTTACAGGGCATTCAGCCCCAGCATTTT. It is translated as CASSSLQGIQPQHF.

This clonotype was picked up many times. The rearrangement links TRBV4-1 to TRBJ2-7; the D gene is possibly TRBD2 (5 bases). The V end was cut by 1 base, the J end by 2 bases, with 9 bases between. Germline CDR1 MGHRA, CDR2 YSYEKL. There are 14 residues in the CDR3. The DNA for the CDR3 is TGCGCCAGCAGCCAAGGACCCGGGACCTACGAGCAGTACTTC. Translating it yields CASSQGPGTYEQYF.

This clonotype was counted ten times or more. The CDR3 reads CASSFHGGTGSYEQYF. The CDR3 DNA reads as TGTGCCAGCAGCTTCCACGGAGGGACAGGGTCCTACGAGCAGTACTTC. The chain employs TRBV7-2 and TRBJ2-7, with 9 positions matching TRBD1. Germline CDR1 reads SGHTA; CDR2 reads FQGNSA. V lost 3 bases and J lost 1; bases outside the gene matches: 7. This CDR3 contains 16 residues.